Below, 22 T cell receptor beta chains from the same sample are listed, as sequenced in a study of Graves' ophthalmopathy and Graves' hyperthyroidism. RNA transcripts were the template, and TCR beta CDR3 regions were amplified from them. The workflow started with a first-round RT-PCR run with HTBI primers and then moved on to a second-round multiplex PCR. TCRdb reanalysed the multiplex PCR reads using MiXCR and keeps one entry per CDR3 protein. The sample lists more than 550,000 distinct CDR3 sequences; about 40% were seen once. What was sequenced was peripheral blood. All receptors come from an adult man with Graves' ophthalmopathy.

The rearrangement uses TRBV10-3 and TRBJ2-7, with TRBD2 identical over 12 bases. The CDR3 extends over 15 amino acids. Germline lookup yields CDR1 ENHRY and CDR2 SYGVKD. Trimming at V came to 10 bases and at J to 4 bases, leaving 11 bases not matched to a gene. CDR3 bases: TGTGCCAGCACGCTGACTAGCGGGGGATCTTACGAGCAGTACTTC. It is translated as CASTLTSGGSYEQYF.

This clonotype was seen ten or more times. This chain links TRBV12-3 or TRBV12-4 with TRBJ2-7; D may be TRBD2 (6 bases). The CDR3 totals 12 residues. Between the trimmed V and J ends, which lost 5 bases and 6 bases, there was a span of 11 bases. The CDR3 nucleotides are TGTGCCAGCAGTCCGACGGAGGGCGAGCAGTACTTC. Protein sequence: CASSPTEGEQYF.

A note on this clonotype: This may be a read error: a much more frequent sequence differs by one nucleotide. The V and J genes are TRBV5-1 and TRBJ1-1; the match to TRBD1 covers 7 bases. CDR3 length: 14 amino acids. Per the germline V gene, CDR1 is SGHRS and CDR2 is YFSETQ. With V trimmed by 2 bases and J by 4 bases, 5 bases remained unmatched. Here the CDR3 reads CASSFDRASTEAFF. The CDR3 nucleotides read TGCGCCAGCAGCTTCGACAGGGCGAGCACTGAAGCTTTCTTT.

In regard to this clonotype: Germline and junction disagree at one end, which may indicate a read error. The chain links TRBV11-1 to TRBJ2-2; tentative D call: TRBD2 (5 bases). The CDR3 has 14 residues. Germline CDR1 SGHAT, CDR2 FQDESV (reference sequence). Here the CDR3 reads CASRGDTNTEELFF. CDR3 bases: TGTGCCAGCAGGGGAGACACGAACACCGAGGAGCTGTTTTTT.

This clonotype came up many times. The chain employs TRBV11-1 and TRBJ1-1; D call uncertain. Germline V CDR1 and CDR2: SGHAT, FQDESV (reference sequence). Trimming cost V 5 bases and J 4 bases, with 11 bases left between them. The CDR3 extends over 13 amino acids. CDR3 sequence reads: CASSTTLGTEAFF. Here the CDR3 DNA reads TGTGCCAGCAGCACTACCTTGGGCACTGAAGCTTTCTTT.

This clonotype was counted at least ten times. The genes are TRBV11-2 and TRBJ2-6, with a tentative D call TRBD2 (6 bases). The CDR3 extends over 17 amino acids. Per the germline V gene, CDR1 is SGHAT and CDR2 is FQNNGV. V was pared by 6 bases and J by 3 bases, with 18 bases between. The CDR3 DNA is TGTGCCAGCAGGCCTACCGGGACTGCATTTGGGGCCAACGTCCTGACTTTC. Translated, it gives CASRPTGTAFGANVLTF.

This clonotype was counted only a few times. This chain uses TRBV7-2 with TRBJ1-4; D uncertain. In germline, CDR1 is SGHTA, CDR2 FQGNSA. This CDR3 has 16 amino acids. Trimming shortened V by 5 bases and J by 3 bases, and 16 bases separated the two germline ends. CDR3 nucleotide sequence: TGTGCCAGCAGCCAAGATGTCGACAAAGCTAATGAAAAACTGTTTTTT. It translates to CASSQDVDKANEKLFF. Looking up the rest from reference TRBV7-2 and TRBJ1-4 gives the full variable domain: GAGVSQSPSNKVTEKGKDVELRCDPISGHTALYWYRQSLGQGLEFLIYFQGNSAPDKSGLPSDRFSAERTGGSVSTLTIQRTQQEDSAVYLCASSQDVDKANEKLFFGSGTQLSVL.

This rearrangement joins TRBV29-1 to TRBJ2-7, with D possibly called TRBD1 or TRBD2 (5 bases each). Trimming cost V 8 bases and J 2 bases, with 16 bases left between them. Germline V gene data show CDR1 as SQVTM and CDR2 as ANQGSEA. This CDR3 has 13 amino acids. The CDR3 DNA is TGCAGCTTAAGGCCGGGGCAGGCCTACGAGCAGTACTTC. Translation: CSLRPGQAYEQYF.

Turning to this clonotype: This likely comes from a read error, as the CDR3 has no conserved phenylalanine or tryptophan at its end. No DNA is shown, since the ends of the CDR3 on it are uncertain; the CDR3 is the one TCRdb lists. The gene calls are TRBV7-8 and TRBJ1-4. Termini included, the CDR3 measures 10 amino acids. CDR1 and CDR2 from the germline V gene are SGHVS and FQNEAQ. The chain's CDR3 is CASSRLAGGL.

A word on this clonotype: A much larger clone sits a single nucleotide away, making a read error possible. The chain has TRBV7-9 and TRBJ1-6; 7 bases agree with TRBD1. Germline lookup yields CDR1 SEHNR and CDR2 FQNEAQ (reference sequence). V gave up 5 bases and J gave up 9 bases; unmatched junction bases: 10. This CDR3 contains 15 residues. CDR3 residues: CASSAGTVNGSPLHF. In nucleotides, the CDR3 is TGTGCCAGCAGCGCCGGGACAGTCAACGGTTCACCCCTCCACTTT.

The V gene is TRBV10-3, the J gene TRBJ1-2; D unclear. CDR3 length: 10 amino acids. Germline assignment: CDR1 ENHRY and CDR2 SYGVKD. Trimming pared 2 bases from V and 8 bases from J, leaving 3 bases between. CDR3 residues: CAISETGYTF. DNA of the CDR3: TGTGCCATCAGTGAGACGGGCTACACCTTC.

This clonotype was seen many times. The chain joins TRBV10-3 to TRBJ2-5; maybe TRBD1 (6 bases). This CDR3 has 12 amino acids. Trimming shortened V by 10 bases and J by 2 bases, and 11 bases separated the two germline ends. Germline V lookup: CDR1 ENHRY, CDR2 SYGVKD. This CDR3 reads CATGQGQETQYF. For the CDR3, the DNA is TGTGCCACCGGGCAGGGGCAAGAGACCCAGTACTTC.

The chain combines TRBV6-6 with TRBJ1-6; TRBD1 matches 9 bases. There are 15 residues in the CDR3. J lost 9 bases, V lost 2 bases, and 5 bases had no gene match. Germline assignment: CDR1 MNHNY and CDR2 SVGAGI (reference sequence). The CDR3 here is CASSYGQGSSSPLHF. The CDR3 DNA reads as TGTGCCAGCAGTTACGGACAGGGGTCTAGTTCACCCCTCCACTTT.

This clonotype was detected only a few times. The chain is built from TRBV9 and TRBJ2-7; the match to TRBD2 covers 12 bases. Germline V gene data show CDR1 as SGDLS and CDR2 as YYNGEE. The CDR3 has 14 residues. With V trimmed by 3 bases and J by 7 bases, 5 bases remained unmatched. The CDR3, as DNA: TGTGCCAGCAGCGCAGGACTAGCGGGGTGGGAGCAGTACTTC. Encoded protein: CASSAGLAGWEQYF.

To note about this clonotype: A much larger clone differs from this one at a single base, so this may be a read error. The CDR3 end shows no conserved phenylalanine or tryptophan, and so a read error is likely. The V gene is TRBV7-3, the J gene TRBJ1-2, with 10 bases identical to TRBD1. CDR3 length: 15 amino acids. The V segment lost 5 bases and the J segment 8 bases; nucleotides outside the gene matches: 11. Germline values: CDR1 SGHTA, CDR2 FQGTGA. In nucleotides, the CDR3 is TGTGCCAGCAGCCCGGGTAGGGAGACAGGGGGCGGCTACACCATC. Encoded protein: CASSPGRETGGGYTI.

A note on this clonotype: This may be a read error, as it is one base from a much larger clone. This rearrangement joins TRBV3-1 to TRBJ2-7, with unresolved D. Trimming shortened V by 2 bases and J by 2 bases, and 4 bases separated the two germline ends. CDR1 is LGHDT and CDR2 is YNNKEL in the germline V gene (reference sequence). The CDR3 has 12 residues. CDR3 in DNA: TGTGCCAGCAGCCAAATGCCCTACGAGCAGTACTTC. Translation gives CASSQMPYEQYF.

This clonotype was detected only once. This rearrangement joins TRBV20-1 to TRBJ2-2, with 7 bases fitting TRBD1. Trimming removed 5 bases from V and 4 bases from J; junction bases left unmatched: 4. Per germline, CDR1 DFQATT and CDR2 SNEGSKA (reference sequence). The CDR3 has 13 residues. The CDR3 DNA follows: TGCAGTGCTTCGGCAGGGGGCACCGGGGAGCTGTTTTTT. Amino acid sequence: CSASAGGTGELFF.

The table lists this clonotype with many counts. The chain links TRBV29-1 to TRBJ2-7; D possibly uses TRBD1 or TRBD2 (6 bases each). Germline lookup yields CDR1 SQVTM and CDR2 ANQGSEA. V lost 3 bases and J 7 bases, leaving 19 bases between the germline ends. The CDR3 covers 14 residues. The CDR3 nucleotides are TGCAGCGTTGACGGGCTCACGGGGGCGGGAGAGCAGTACTTC. Its translation is CSVDGLTGAGEQYF.

To note about this clonotype: Given a much more abundant clone one base away, this may be a read error. The V gene is TRBV4-3, the J gene TRBJ1-2; a possible D gene is TRBD1 (6 bases). The V gene lost 4 bases and the J gene lost 4 bases, with 10 bases spanning the gap. CDR3 length equals 13 residues. Germline assignment: CDR1 LGHNA and CDR2 YSLEER. The CDR3 DNA reads TGCGCCAGCAGCCGGACAGTGGCCTATGGCTACACCTTC. Its protein is CASSRTVAYGYTF.

This clonotype was detected many times. The chain joins TRBV7-2 to TRBJ2-5; D is possibly TRBD1 (6 bases). V lost 7 bases and J 3 bases, leaving 9 bases between the germline ends. The germline gives CDR1 SGHTA, CDR2 FQGNSA. This CDR3 comprises 12 residues. CDR3 nucleotide sequence: TGTGCCAGCAACTCAGGGGAAGAGACCCAGTACTTC. Protein sequence: CASNSGEETQYF.

This clonotype was counted only a few times. The chain links TRBV6-5 to TRBJ1-1; D remains ambiguous. Trimming took 7 bases from V and 4 from J, leaving 13 bases between them. Germline V gene sequence: CDR1 MNHEY, CDR2 SVGAGI. The CDR3 length is 13 residues. The CDR3 here is CASTGRRATEAFF. The CDR3 bases are TGTGCCAGCACCGGCAGGCGGGCCACTGAAGCTTTCTTT.

The chain combines TRBV7-9 with TRBJ2-3; D ambiguous. Germline assignment: CDR1 SEHNR and CDR2 FQNEAQ (reference sequence). V lost 5 bases, J lost 6 bases, and 9 bases lay in between. The CDR3 loop spans 12 amino acids. Written as DNA, the CDR3 is TGTGCCAGCAGCATAACTGGGGATACGCAGTATTTT. Translation: CASSITGDTQYF.